This T cell receptor (beta chain) stems from a study of shared clonotypes between healthy human individuals (dated by TCRdb to 2018 to 2020). Context from the whole study: A couple of women and a few men aged 18 to 49 years were included in the cohort. Per donor, three plates each were used for CD4 naive and CD4 memory, two for CD8 naive, and one for CD8 memory. To estimate repertoire size and how much clonotype sharing occurs between individuals, the study deeply sequenced the blood TCR repertoires of several healthy adults. To increase sequencing depth and limit assay-specific biases, different laboratories used diverse techniques to prepare libraries and sequence TCR repertoires. Leukapheresis yielded between about 0.85 and 10 billion PBMCs per donor. What the work shows at the level of the full study, not this receptor alone: Across a handful of donors, approximately 5% of naive CD4, more than 3% of naive CD8, under 2.5% of memory CD4, and 0.4% of memory CD8 clonotypes were shared. The small number of donors limited the genetic and exposure-history diversity represented. Only blood was sampled, and tissue TCR repertoires likely differ from those in blood. Even with the large sequencing depth, rarefaction of the sorted-subset datasets indicated that sequencing was incomplete. Compared with non-shared clonotypes, clonotypes shared by all four sorted-subset donors had higher generation probabilities. Based on pairwise subsampling, the degree of clonotype sharing among donors was expected to be affected by sequencing depth. Naive subsets generally had larger estimated clonotype richness than memory subsets did.

CD8 naive samples were CD45RO-negative cells positively selected for CCR7, giving a CD45RA+CCR7+ population that excluded TemRA cells. The donors were healthy, HIV-negative adults with no recently reported acute infections or vaccinations. Every donor was a Caucasian adult living in Nashville, Tennessee, USA. Blood was collected by leukapheresis, and PBMCs were isolated by Ficoll-Histopaque density gradient centrifugation and then cryopreserved in liquid nitrogen vapor phase. Analytical flow cytometry was used to check the purity and quantity of each magnetically sorted T cell population. Genomic DNA was isolated from every sorted fraction and measured by UV absorbance on a Nanodrop 2000c. As concerns this clone: This clone's antigen is unknown. Per-base qualities were not stored, and no clone one base away is much larger.

The CDR3 numbers 16 residues from cysteine through phenylalanine. Kept here is only the CDR3 DNA, which spans 48 bases and is read in frame from base 1. Based on the germline V gene, the CDR1 and CDR2 sequences are MDHEN and SYDVKM. Unmatched junction bases come to 6, with V trimmed by 2 bases and J by 4 bases. TCR CDR3 regions were amplified from genomic DNA by multiplex PCR using the deep immunoSEQ assay. Extracted genomic DNA from each cell subset was distributed evenly across all wells of several immunoSEQ 96-well plates, and each plate was treated as a replicate. For sorted subsets, each replicate PCR was loaded with 150 to 250 ng genomic DNA, equivalent to about 30,000 T cell genomes. Purified libraries were quantified with a Qubit 3.0 fluorometer, sized on a Bioanalyzer 2100, and re-quantified with the KAPA Library Quantification kit. Each immunoSEQ 96-well plate was sequenced on its own single-read 150-cycle Illumina NextSeq 550 flow cell. In the paper's pipeline: The immunoSEQ output contained only junctional sequences without quality scores, so filtering could not match that applied to full-length reads. Sequences were annotated with PyIR, a Python wrapper for IgBLAST v1.9, using IMGT germline references to assign V/J genes and CDR3. Any read was removed if the V/J assignment was weak (E-value above 1e-6), the CDR3 was missing, or the read contained stop codons, out-of-frame junctions, or ambiguous translated residues. V3J clonotypes were defined as sequences sharing an identical inferred V gene, J gene, and CDR3 amino acid sequence. Percentage overlap between repertoires was computed as shared unique clonotypes divided by the size of the smaller repertoire. Richness of each repertoire was evaluated using RTK rarefaction, the Chao1 estimator, and Recon v2.1 estimates of unobserved clonotypes. Generation probabilities were computed with OLGA for all TCRbeta clonotypes obtained by the gDNA method from several donors. Imported from immuneACCESS, the table was reduced by TCRdb to in-frame sequences with V and J called. These copies leave out some clones; in studies compared against another copy, an unresolved V gene accounts for under half, and the cause of the remainder is not known. That table is the source of V, J and clone size, and D and trimming were worked out from the DNA. Recorded for this sample are about 2 million clones; around 96% of them occurred a single time. The ten biggest clones cover approximately 1% of the sample.

This chain joins TRBV28 to TRBJ2-2, with TRBD1 identical over 8 junction bases. The source of this sequence is a man between 18 and 29 years old in good health. Sequenced: naive CD8+ T cells sorted from blood. The cell subset or site label of this sample denotes: CD45RA+CCR7+. The sequenced DNA is TGTGCCAGCAGTTTAAGGGCGACAGGGGTCACCGGGGAGCTGTTTTTT. This is translated as CASSLRATGVTGELFF.